This TCR beta chain is from a study of response to subunit inactivated influenza vaccine. This clonotype was counted between two and nine times. Its target is not known. TCRdb analysed the RT-PCR reads with MiXCR anew, one entry per CDR3 protein. The sample carries over 650,000 distinct CDR3 sequences, under 20% recorded once. Between the trimmed V and J ends, which lost 8 bases and 2 bases, there was a span of 9 bases. Germline loops: CDR1 MDHEN, CDR2 SYDVKM. CDR3 size: 12 residues. Findings and limits, study-wide: After each seasonal influenza vaccination, few new T cells are recruited, the authors suggested.

The sample was PBMCs from blood, taken 4 to 6 days after vaccination. The chain couples TRBV28 to TRBJ1-2; a weak D match, TRBD1 (5 bases). The receptor was derived from a man between 50 and 59 years old who received an inactivated influenza vaccine. CDR3 residues: CASGTLNYGYTF. As DNA, the CDR3 is TGTGCCAGCGGGACCCTCAACTATGGCTACACCTTC.